This T cell receptor (beta chain) was profiled in a study of blood T cell repertoires in COVID-19 (TCRdb year 2020). Regarding the research as a whole: Collaborator samples came from the United States, Italy and Spain and covered acute and convalescent phases of COVID-19. The prospective study material was composed of cDNA or gDNA derived from T cells, B-cell-depleted T cells, or PBMCs. Deeply sampled blood TCRbeta repertoires from subjects exposed to, actively infected with, or recovered from COVID-19 were included in the dataset. The repertoires were made available in a free public database intended to serve as a resource for research on the immune response to SARS-CoV-2. Samples were obtained from the ongoing ImmuneRACE study (first 160 participants) and from approximately 1,200 subjects provided by 6 global collaborators. The sample metadata nearly always contained a de-identified subject ID, COVID-19 status, age in years and sex. Where HLA class I and class II types were available, the types were taken from metadata supplied by the sample provider, not from assay-based typing.

Here is what the overall study found, with its caveats: Clinical and demographic metadata were provided uncurated, with the amount varying by source and participant.

Regarding this clone: Its cognate antigen has yet to be identified. No clone much larger than this one lies a single base away; base qualities are absent.

TCRbeta CDR3 regions were amplified from genomic DNA by means of the immunoSEQ Assay, a bias-controlled multiplex PCR. The paper's processing steps were these. The number of nucleated cells in each sample was estimated by amplification of reference gene primers within the assay. To quantify the absolute abundance of each unique TCRbeta CDR3 rearrangement, sequence reads were collapsed and filtered. For each sample, productive Simpson clonality was calculated as the square root of Simpson's diversity index over productive rearrangements. TCRdb re-hosts the immuneACCESS table, in-frame sequences only. Its copies lack some clones; in the studies checked, an unresolved V gene accounts for under half of them, and the cause for the rest is not known. Clonal size and the V and J genes are those of that table, whereas D and trimming came from the DNA. This sample gives about 330,000 clones in total; almost 85% of them show up just once. The ten largest clones represent around 7.2% of the sample.

Whole blood was collected in K2EDTA tubes by collaborating institutions according to the institutions' own protocols. For TCRbeta analysis, collaborators shipped samples as frozen whole blood, isolated PBMCs, or DNA extracted from either of those sample types. This clonotype was sampled from a human donor in a cohort sampled during active COVID-19. The material sequenced was peripheral blood.

The CDR3 reads as follows: CAWREQGRKAGNTIYF. The sequence in DNA is TGTGCCTGGAGGGAACAGGGACGGAAGGCTGGAAACACCATATATTTT. The chain is made from TRBV30 and TRBJ1-3; the D segment could be TRBD1, given 6 matching bases. CDR1 GTSNPN and CDR2 SVGIG were looked up in the germline V gene (reference sequence). Trimming at the junction amounts to 3 bases on V and 2 bases on J, and the germline ends lie 17 bases apart. Measured from the cysteine to the phenylalanine, the CDR3 is 16 residues long. Only the CDR3 region is kept as DNA, spanning 48 bases read in frame from base 1.